This T cell receptor beta chain was captured in a study of cytomegalovirus exposure and HLA in healthy donors. Background on the study: From 190 million or so T cells, an earlier analysis saw 90 million to 130 million unique TCR beta sequences. Study-level points and caveats: According to the study, some 160 TCR beta chains were cytomegalovirus-associated.

Concerning this clone itself: Its antigen is unidentified.

The PCR had 60 Vbeta and 13 Jbeta primers. Sequenced by immunoSEQ multiplex PCR; TCRdb stores in-frame clones only, minus some. Among approximately 100,000 clones, roughly 76% were seen once, and the ten largest hold less than 9.5%. Healthy bone marrow donors supplied every sample. Sample: PBMCs. The TCR sequence derives from a woman aged 45-65 years in good health and CMV-seropositive.

CDR3 sequence reads: CASSLPTGGRLTDTQYF. The CDR3 nucleotides read TGTGCCAGCAGCCTACCGACAGGGGGCCGACTCACGGATACGCAGTATTTT. The chain links TRBV5-4 to TRBJ2-3, with 10 bases fitting TRBD1. This CDR3 spans 17 amino acids. Germline CDR1 is SGHNT and CDR2 is YYREEE (reference sequence). Trimming removed 4 bases from V and 6 bases from J; junction bases left unmatched: 14.